This T cell receptor beta chain originates from a study of T cells in localized non-small cell lung cancer. A remark on this clone: Its cognate antigen is unknown.

In germline, CDR1 is SGHVS, CDR2 FNYEAQ. The V end lost 7 bases, the J end lost 3 bases, and 15 bases lay between the germline ends. CDR3 length equals 14 residues. TCRdb's table, derived via immunoSEQ multiplex PCR, lists solely in-frame clones and lacks some. The profile shows some 52,000 clones, more than 80% of them singletons. Study observations and caveats: Turning up in adjacent lung were a median roughly 62 of the top 100 tumor clones. Uninvolved neighboring lung showed the greatest T cell clonality, exceeding tumor. Density of T cells in blood, when higher, went with longer overall survival.

This specimen was peripheral blood, taken before any cancer treatment. The sequence was obtained from a male donor older than 55 with stage III squamous cell lung carcinoma. The chain joins TRBV7-6 to TRBJ2-5; D gene uncertain. The CDR3 DNA is TGTGCCAGCACCCTCCCCCGTCTAGAAGAGACCCAGTACTTC. Translating gives CASTLPRLEETQYF.